This T cell receptor (beta chain) was profiled in a study of T-cell memory formation after mild COVID-19. Overall study results and limits: Among clones contracting day 15 to 85, CD4/CD8 was balanced, whereas later expanders leaned CD4+.

As regards this clonotype: Antigen unknown.

Using constant-segment primers, 5'RACE produced TCR alpha and TCR beta cDNA libraries carrying sample barcodes and UMIs. TCRdb used MiXCR to reprocess the 5' RACE reads, holding one entry per CDR3 protein. The repertoire holds hundreds of thousands of distinct CDR3 sequences, with around 17% as singletons. This receptor was identified in an adult woman who had mild COVID-19 (a few samples of this study predate the infection). Cell type and time point are not known. Sequencing was carried out using PBMCs or a T cell subset sorted from them (not recorded which).

The CDR3 nucleotides are TGTGCCAGCAGCCCATCCGGGGACCCCCAGGCTGAAGCTTTCTTT. Encoded protein: CASSPSGDPQAEAFF. V is TRBV4-2 and J is TRBJ1-1, with D perhaps TRBD1 (5 bases). The V end lost 4 bases, the J end lost 6 bases, and 18 bases lay between the germline ends. CDR1 and CDR2 (germline): LGHNA, YNFKEQ. This CDR3 is 15 amino acids long.